This is a list of T cell receptor beta chains from one sample in a study of T cells in Graves' hyperthyroidism and ophthalmopathy. TCRdb re-analysed the multiplex PCR reads in MiXCR, keeping a single row per CDR3 protein. The sample contains roughly 710,000 distinct CDR3 sequences, 35% of which appear only once. The sequencing input was blood. The receptors were sampled from a woman aged 40 to 49 with Graves' hyperthyroidism. The CDR3 runs from the conserved cysteine through the conserved F or W. Each record gives: clone size, J gene, V gene, D gene, CDR3 protein, CDR3 DNA. The D gene is left open where the match is weak. Size tells how often a clone was seen (once, few, many) or the class of an expanded clone, and some rows leave it out.

NA	TRBJ2-7	TRBV7-9	NA	CASTLGSVGDYEQYF	TGTGCCAGCACTCTAGGTAGCGTGGGAGACTACGAGCAGTACTTC
NA	TRBJ2-5	TRBV2	NA	CASSFGANRRGLRVQYF	TGTGCCAGCAGTTTTGGGGCCAACAGGAGGGGTTTGAGGGTCCAGTACTTC
many	TRBJ1-5	TRBV15	NA	CATSRDWNDQPQHF	TGTGCCACCAGCAGAGACTGGAATGATCAGCCCCAGCATTTT
many	TRBJ2-5	TRBV20-1	TRBD2	CSARGGGGLKETQYF	TGCAGTGCTAGAGGGGGCGGGGGATTGAAAGAGACCCAGTACTTC
few	TRBJ1-5	TRBV12-3/TRBV12-4	TRBD1	CASSPGQGLSNQPQHF	TGTGCCAGCAGCCCGGGACAGGGTCTGAGCAATCAGCCCCAGCATTTT
many	TRBJ1-1	TRBV4-2	NA	CASSQNRVRTEAFF	TGTGCCAGCAGCCAAAACAGGGTGCGGACTGAAGCTTTCTTT
many	TRBJ1-6	TRBV12-3/TRBV12-4	NA	CASRAGSRPIHF	TGTGCCAGCAGAGCTGGCAGTAGGCCCATCCACTTT
many	TRBJ2-2	TRBV5-5	NA	CASSLAIMKAGELFF	TGTGCCAGCAGCTTGGCCATCATGAAGGCCGGGGAGCTGTTTTTT
NA	TRBJ1-5	TRBV12-3/TRBV12-4	TRBD1	CASSLTGGQNQPQHF	TGTGCCAGCAGCCTGACAGGGGGCCAGAATCAGCCCCAGCATTTT
NA	TRBJ2-5	TRBV7-9	NA	CASSPMPQGAPQYF	TGTGCCAGCAGTCCCATGCCACAGGGAGCGCCCCAGTACTTC
few	TRBJ2-5	TRBV6-6	TRBD1	CASSGQGSTQETQYF	TGTGCCAGCAGTGGACAGGGTAGTACCCAAGAGACCCAGTACTTC
NA	TRBJ1-2	TRBV5-1	NA	CASSQEQGPHYGYTF	TGCGCCAGCAGCCAAGAGCAGGGACCACACTATGGCTACACCTTC
NA	TRBJ2-3	TRBV24-1	NA	CATSDYTGGAADTQYF	TGTGCCACCAGTGACTATACAGGAGGGGCGGCAGATACGCAGTATTTT
many	TRBJ2-7	TRBV7-6	NA	CASSLAAGSDYEQYF	TGTGCCAGCAGCTTAGCGGCAGGGTCCGACTACGAGCAGTACTTC
many	TRBJ1-1	TRBV20-1	NA	CSASFGRFLNTEAFF	TGCAGTGCTAGCTTTGGGCGTTTCTTGAACACTGAAGCTTTCTTT
NA	TRBJ2-2	TRBV11-1	TRBD1	CARGQGVAGELFF	TGTGCTAGAGGACAGGGCGTCGCCGGGGAGCTGTTTTTT
many	TRBJ2-7	TRBV10-1	NA	CASSESARIQQYF	TGCGCCAGCAGTGAGTCTGCCAGGATCCAGCAGTACTTC
many	TRBJ1-4	TRBV25-1	TRBD1	CASSSVRDRNGATNEKLFF	TGTGCCAGCAGTTCGGTCCGGGACAGGAACGGGGCAACTAATGAAAAACTGTTTTTT
once	TRBJ2-2	TRBV11-2	TRBD1	CASSLRDRGLRTGELFF	TGTGCCAGCAGCTTAAGGGACAGGGGGTTGAGGACCGGGGAGCTGTTTTTT
NA	TRBJ2-7	TRBV12-3/TRBV12-4	NA	CASSLGVIEQYF	TGTGCCAGCAGTTTAGGAGTAATCGAGCAGTACTTC
NA	TRBJ2-5	TRBV4-3	TRBD1	CASSQDKTGGIETQYF	TGCGCCAGCAGCCAAGATAAAACAGGGGGGATCGAGACCCAGTACTTC
NA	TRBJ1-2	TRBV7-3	NA	CASSETSRQAGCTF	TGTGCCAGCAGCGAGACTTCCAGGCAGGCTGGCTGCACCTTC
NA	TRBJ2-2	TRBV7-2	TRBD2	CASSQGGGLNTGELFF	TGTGCCAGCAGCCAAGGCGGGGGGCTAAACACCGGGGAGCTGTTTTTT
once	TRBJ1-1	TRBV7-9	TRBD1	CASSLAMGQGYTEAFF	TGTGCCAGCAGCTTAGCTATGGGACAGGGGTACACTGAAGCTTTCTTT
NA	TRBJ2-5	TRBV5-8	TRBD2	CASSFSASGSVQGF	TGTGCCAGCAGCTTCTCGGCTAGCGGGAGTGTCCAGGGATTC
NA	TRBJ1-1	TRBV5-4	NA	CASTNPFLGEAEAFF	TGTGCCAGCACCAACCCCTTTTTGGGGGAGGCTGAAGCTTTCTTT
NA	TRBJ1-1	TRBV6-5	NA	CASSYFGGEGQVVTEAFF	TGTGCCAGCAGTTACTTCGGGGGAGAGGGGCAGGTGGTCACTGAAGCTTTCTTT
many	TRBJ2-7	TRBV15	TRBD2	CATSRDLAGSYEQYF	TGTGCCACCAGCAGAGATCTAGCGGGATCGTACGAGCAGTACTTC
many	TRBJ1-2	TRBV10-3	TRBD1	CAISLLMGQPSNYGYTF	TGTGCCATCAGCCTACTCATGGGACAGCCCTCTAACTATGGCTACACCTTC
many	TRBJ2-7	TRBV10-2	NA	CASSESAGPEQYF	TGCGCCAGCAGTGAGTCGGCAGGTCCCGAGCAGTACTTC
few	TRBJ2-7	TRBV5-4	NA	CASSLAGPTQDEQYF	TGTGCCAGCAGCTTGGCGGGACCAACTCAGGACGAGCAGTACTTC
NA	TRBJ1-5	TRBV20-1	NA	CSAMTRPWGQPQHF	TGCAGTGCTATGACCCGGCCTTGGGGTCAGCCCCAGCATTTT
NA	TRBJ2-5	TRBV7-3	TRBD2	CASSPGGVAGLQETQYF	TGTGCCAGCAGCCCCGGGGGGGTAGCGGGCCTCCAAGAGACCCAGTACTTC
NA	TRBJ1-4	TRBV5-1	NA	CASSLATGATNEKLFF	TGCGCCAGCAGCTTGGCTACAGGAGCAACTAATGAAAAACTGTTTTTT
many	TRBJ2-6	TRBV2	NA	CASSVSLLSGANVLTF	TGTGCCAGCAGTGTCAGTCTTCTCTCTGGGGCCAACGTCCTGACTTTC
NA	TRBJ2-5	TRBV5-4	NA	CAGSLDWGRETQYF	TGTGCCGGCAGCTTGGACTGGGGACGAGAGACCCAGTACTTC
NA	TRBJ1-1	TRBV19	NA	CASSPDRFTEAFF	TGTGCCAGTAGTCCAGACAGATTCACTGAAGCTTTCTTT
many	TRBJ1-2	TRBV7-2	TRBD1	CASTPGTGNGYTF	TGTGCCAGCACCCCCGGGACAGGCAATGGCTACACCTTC
few	TRBJ1-1	TRBV4-1	NA	CASSPLTRPEAFF	TGCGCCAGCAGCCCCTTAACGCGTCCTGAAGCTTTCTTT
many	TRBJ1-5	TRBV12-3/TRBV12-4	NA	CASSLVTADQPQHF	TGTGCCAGCAGTTTAGTGACAGCAGATCAGCCCCAGCATTTT
few	TRBJ2-2	TRBV20-1	TRBD1	CSARDFGQAATGELFF	TGCAGTGCTAGAGATTTCGGACAGGCCGCAACCGGGGAGCTGTTTTTT
many	TRBJ1-5	TRBV15	NA	CATSRDLSGSQPQHF	TGTGCCACCAGCAGAGATTTATCAGGGAGTCAGCCCCAGCATTTT
many	TRBJ1-1	TRBV27	TRBD1	CASRQQGAGDEAFF	TGTGCCAGCAGACAACAGGGGGCGGGTGATGAAGCTTTCTTT